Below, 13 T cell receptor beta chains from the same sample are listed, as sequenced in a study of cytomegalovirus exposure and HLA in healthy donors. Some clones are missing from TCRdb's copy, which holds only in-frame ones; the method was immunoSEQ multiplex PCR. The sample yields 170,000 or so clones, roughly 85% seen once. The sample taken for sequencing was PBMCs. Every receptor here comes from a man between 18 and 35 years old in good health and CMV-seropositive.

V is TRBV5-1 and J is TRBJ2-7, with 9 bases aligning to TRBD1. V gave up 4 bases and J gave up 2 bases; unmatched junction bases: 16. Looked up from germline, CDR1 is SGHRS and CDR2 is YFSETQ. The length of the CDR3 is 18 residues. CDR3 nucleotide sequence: TGCGCCAGCAGCCCCGGACAGGGGTCCCCTAAAGGGGCCTACGAGCAGTACTTC. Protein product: CASSPGQGSPKGAYEQYF.

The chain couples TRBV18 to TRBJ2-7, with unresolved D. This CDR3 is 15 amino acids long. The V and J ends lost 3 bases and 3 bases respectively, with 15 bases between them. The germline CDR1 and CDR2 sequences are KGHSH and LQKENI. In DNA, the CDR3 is TGTGCCAGCTCACCTTCGATTTCCCTGAGCTACGAGCAGTACTTC. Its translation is CASSPSISLSYEQYF.

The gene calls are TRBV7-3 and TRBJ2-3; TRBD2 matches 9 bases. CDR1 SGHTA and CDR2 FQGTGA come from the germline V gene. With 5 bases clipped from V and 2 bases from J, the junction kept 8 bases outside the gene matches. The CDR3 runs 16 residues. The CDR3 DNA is TGTGCCAGCAGCGCCGCGGTAGCGGGAGCCACAGATACGCAGTATTTT. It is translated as CASSAAVAGATDTQYF.

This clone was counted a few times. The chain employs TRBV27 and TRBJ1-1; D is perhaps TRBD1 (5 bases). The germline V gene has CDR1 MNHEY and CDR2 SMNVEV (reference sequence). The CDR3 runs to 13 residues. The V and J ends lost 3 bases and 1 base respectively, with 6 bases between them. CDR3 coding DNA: TGTGCCAGCAGTTTCACAGGGAACACTGAAGCTTTCTTT. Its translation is CASSFTGNTEAFF.

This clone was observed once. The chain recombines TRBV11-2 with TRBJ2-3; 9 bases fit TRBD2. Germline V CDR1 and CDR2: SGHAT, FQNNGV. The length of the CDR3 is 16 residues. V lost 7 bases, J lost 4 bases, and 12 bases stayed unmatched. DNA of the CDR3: TGTGCCAGCACCGATCCTTCTGGCGGGGGGGCAGATACGCAGTATTTT. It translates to CASTDPSGGGADTQYF.

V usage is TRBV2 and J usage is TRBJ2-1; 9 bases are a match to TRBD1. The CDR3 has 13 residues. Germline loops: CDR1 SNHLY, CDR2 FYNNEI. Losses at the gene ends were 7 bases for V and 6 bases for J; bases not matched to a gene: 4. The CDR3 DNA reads TGTGCCAGCATCAGGGACAGGGCCAATGAGCAGTTCTTC. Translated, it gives CASIRDRANEQFF.

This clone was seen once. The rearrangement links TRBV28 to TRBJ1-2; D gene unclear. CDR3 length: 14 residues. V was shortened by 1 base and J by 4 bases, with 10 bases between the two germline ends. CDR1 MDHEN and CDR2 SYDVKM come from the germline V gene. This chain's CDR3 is CASSLSDTAYGYTF. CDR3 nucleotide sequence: TGTGCCAGCAGTTTATCTGACACCGCCTATGGCTACACCTTC.

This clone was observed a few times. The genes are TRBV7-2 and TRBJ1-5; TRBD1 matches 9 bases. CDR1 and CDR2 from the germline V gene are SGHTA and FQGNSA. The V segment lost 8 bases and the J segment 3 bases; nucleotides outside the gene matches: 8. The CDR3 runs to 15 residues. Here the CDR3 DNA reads TGTGCCAGCTCCCCGGGACAGGGCGACAATCAGCCCCAGCATTTT. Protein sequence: CASSPGQGDNQPQHF.

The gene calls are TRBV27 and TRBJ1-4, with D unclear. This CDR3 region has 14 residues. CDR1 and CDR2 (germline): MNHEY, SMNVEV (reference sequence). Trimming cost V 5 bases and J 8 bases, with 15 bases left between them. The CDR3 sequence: CASSPTEGGEKLFF. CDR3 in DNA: TGTGCCAGCAGTCCGACGGAGGGCGGGGAAAAACTGTTTTTT.

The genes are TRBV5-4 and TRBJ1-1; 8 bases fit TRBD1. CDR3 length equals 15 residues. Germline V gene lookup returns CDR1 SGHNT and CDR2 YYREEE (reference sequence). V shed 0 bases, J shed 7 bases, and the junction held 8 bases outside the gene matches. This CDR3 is CASSLEGTGGIEAFF. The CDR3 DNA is TGTGCCAGCAGCTTGGAAGGAACAGGGGGTATTGAAGCTTTCTTT.

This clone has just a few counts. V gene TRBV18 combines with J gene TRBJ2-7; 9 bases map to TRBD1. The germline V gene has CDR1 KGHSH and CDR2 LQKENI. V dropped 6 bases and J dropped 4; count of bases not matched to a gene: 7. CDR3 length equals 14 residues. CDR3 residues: CASSLTGGEYEQYF. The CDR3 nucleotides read TGTGCCAGCTCCCTAACAGGGGGCGAGTACGAGCAGTACTTC.

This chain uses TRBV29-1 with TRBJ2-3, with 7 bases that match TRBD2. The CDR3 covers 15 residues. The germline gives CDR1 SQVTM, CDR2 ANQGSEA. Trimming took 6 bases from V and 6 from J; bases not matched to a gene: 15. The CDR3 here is CSVANLGGSGDTQYF. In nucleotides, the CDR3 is TGCAGCGTCGCAAACCTGGGGGGTAGCGGGGATACGCAGTATTTT.

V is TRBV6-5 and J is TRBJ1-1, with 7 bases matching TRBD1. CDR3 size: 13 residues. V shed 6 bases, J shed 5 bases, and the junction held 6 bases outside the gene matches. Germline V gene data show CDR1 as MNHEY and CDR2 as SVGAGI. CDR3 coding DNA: TGTGCCAGCAGCGAGGGGGCAGGAACTGAAGCTTTCTTT. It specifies CASSEGAGTEAFF.